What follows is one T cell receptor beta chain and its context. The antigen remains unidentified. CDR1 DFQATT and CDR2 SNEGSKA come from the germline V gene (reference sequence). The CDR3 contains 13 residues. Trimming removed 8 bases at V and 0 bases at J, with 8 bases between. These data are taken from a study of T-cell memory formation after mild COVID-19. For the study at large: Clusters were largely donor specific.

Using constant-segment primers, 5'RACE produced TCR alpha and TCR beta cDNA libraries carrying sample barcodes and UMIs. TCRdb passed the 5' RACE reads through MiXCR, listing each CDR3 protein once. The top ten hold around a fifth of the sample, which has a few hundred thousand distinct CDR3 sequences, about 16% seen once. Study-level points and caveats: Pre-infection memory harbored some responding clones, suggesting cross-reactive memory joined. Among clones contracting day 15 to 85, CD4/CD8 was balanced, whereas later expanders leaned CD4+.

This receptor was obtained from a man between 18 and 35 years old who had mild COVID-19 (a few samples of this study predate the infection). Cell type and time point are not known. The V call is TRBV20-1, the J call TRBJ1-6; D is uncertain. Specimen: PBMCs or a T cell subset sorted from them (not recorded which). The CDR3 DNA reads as TGCAGTTCCCGGAGCTCCTATAATTCACCCCTCCACTTT. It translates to CSSRSSYNSPLHF.